This T cell receptor (beta chain) was recorded in a study of cytomegalovirus exposure and HLA in healthy donors. With 60 Vbeta and 13 Jbeta primers, the PCR was carried out. As originally analysed: Some 10 million of 80 million to 85 million unique TCR beta chains were shared, per a later count. TCRdb's table, derived via immunoSEQ multiplex PCR, lists solely in-frame clones and lacks some. For V, J and clone size, that table is used; D and trimming come from the DNA. The sample shows about 120,000 clones, 8.5% to 9% of them seen only once. Study-wide points: Previously analyzed data showed that most TCR beta V segments were productive at a frequency of about 90% or about 30%. Highly shared sequence variants in one cluster were likely a sequencing artifact. Presence/absence analyses assumed roughly uniform sequencing depth across donors, which may not hold.

As regards this clone: The antigen remains undetermined.

This CDR3 has 14 amino acids. The germline V and J ends were trimmed by 7 bases and 1 base, with 13 bases remaining between them. Germline lookup yields CDR1 MNHEY and CDR2 SMNVEV (reference sequence). The chain combines TRBV27 with TRBJ1-1, with D possibly matching TRBD1 (6 bases). This receptor was identified in a woman in her thirties or forties in good health and CMV-seropositive. Source material: PBMCs. The CDR3 protein is CASIPTGGNTEAFF. The DNA of the CDR3 is TGTGCCAGCATTCCGACAGGTGGGAACACTGAAGCTTTCTTT.